One and the same sample provided the 23 T cell receptor beta chains below, sequenced in a study of graft-versus-host responses after intestinal transplantation. TCRdb's copy holds only in-frame clones and misses some; the assay was immunoSEQ multiplex PCR. The data contain almost 20,000 clones, about 89% of them singletons. Specimen: PBMCs, collected 220 to 240 days after intestinal transplant. The source of these receptors is a human patient who received an intestinal transplant, so some T cells may come from the graft donor.

As concerns this clone: No conserved phenylalanine or tryptophan is present at the end of the CDR3, so a read error is the likely explanation. This sequence joins TRBV10-3 and TRBJ1-2, with D unclear. This CDR3 region has 12 residues. Trimming removed 1 base at V and 8 bases at J, with 8 bases between. Germline V gene sequence: CDR1 ENHRY, CDR2 SYGVKD. CDR3 amino acids: CAISEWVGGYTL. The CDR3 DNA is TGTGCCATCAGTGAGTGGGTTGGGGGCTACACCCTC.

V gene TRBV5-4 combines with J gene TRBJ2-7, with TRBD2 identical over 7 bases. The V gene end was trimmed by 0 bases and the J gene end by 6 bases; junction bases not matched to a gene: 3. The CDR3 sequence is 13 residues long. Germline CDR1 SGHNT, CDR2 YYREEE (reference sequence). CDR3: CASSLVGGGEQYF. CDR3 coding DNA: TGTGCCAGCAGCTTGGTAGGCGGGGGCGAGCAGTACTTC.

The chain is built from TRBV5-4 and TRBJ1-2; 8 bases map to TRBD1. J lost 5 bases, V lost 2 bases, and 14 bases had no gene match. The CDR3 spans 17 residues. Looked up from germline, CDR1 is SGHNT and CDR2 is YYREEE (reference sequence). The CDR3, as DNA: TGTGCCAGCAGCTTCCAGGGGGCGCTAATGGATCGATATGGCTACACCTTC. Protein: CASSFQGALMDRYGYTF. The full variable domain, its missing parts supplied by reference TRBV5-4 and TRBJ1-2, is ETGVTQSPTHLIKTRGQQVTLRCSSQSGHNTVSWYQQALGQGPQFIFQYYREEENGRGNFPPRFSGLQFPNYSSELNVNALELDDSALYLCASSFQGALMDRYGYTFGSGTRLTVV.

V gene TRBV7-2 combines with J gene TRBJ2-3; 10 bases agree with TRBD2. The V segment lost 4 bases and the J segment 0 bases; nucleotides outside the gene matches: 7. This CDR3 spans 17 amino acids. Germline CDR1 SGHTA, CDR2 FQGNSA. The CDR3 nucleotides are TGTGCCAGCAGCTACGGACTAGCGGTCCTTAGCACAGATACGCAGTATTTT. Amino acids: CASSYGLAVLSTDTQYF.

This chain joins TRBV2 and TRBJ2-2; D ambiguous. CDR3 length equals 14 residues. The V and J ends lost 4 bases and 0 bases respectively, with 6 bases between them. Germline loops: CDR1 SNHLY, CDR2 FYNNEI. CDR3 amino acids: CASSASPNTGELFF. CDR3 sequence (DNA): TGTGCCAGCAGTGCATCCCCGAACACCGGGGAGCTGTTTTTT.

The gene calls are TRBV9 and TRBJ2-1; 11 bases match TRBD1. The CDR3 length is 18 residues. Germline lookup yields CDR1 SGDLS and CDR2 YYNGEE. V lost 4 bases, J lost 7 bases, and 16 bases stayed unmatched. CDR3 protein: CASSSGDRGYPLKNEQFF. The CDR3 bases are TGTGCCAGCAGCTCGGGGGACAGGGGGTATCCTCTTAAAAATGAGCAGTTCTTC.

The V gene is TRBV7-6, the J gene TRBJ2-3; no reliable D call. V lost 6 bases, J lost 3 bases, and 10 bases lay in between. Looked up from germline, CDR1 is SGHVS and CDR2 is FNYEAQ. CDR3 length: 13 residues. The DNA of the CDR3 is TGTGCCAGCAGGCCTATAGGGACAGATACGCAGTATTTT. It translates to CASRPIGTDTQYF.

This sequence joins TRBV10-3 and TRBJ2-2; D is ambiguous. From germline, CDR1 is ENHRY and CDR2 SYGVKD. This CDR3 is built from 14 residues. V lost 0 bases and J lost 2, with 4 bases in between. In DNA form, the CDR3 reads TGTGCCATCAGTGAGTCGATAAACACCGGGGAGCTGTTTTTT. Protein product: CAISESINTGELFF.

The rearrangement uses TRBV7-8 and TRBJ2-1; the D is unclear. Germline V gives CDR1 SGHVS, CDR2 FQNEAQ. Trimming removed 6 bases from V and 6 bases from J, with 6 bases in between. The CDR3 runs to 11 residues. The CDR3, as DNA: TGTGCCAGCAGGGTAGCCAATGAGCAGTTCTTC. Translated: CASRVANEQFF.

The gene calls are TRBV5-4 and TRBJ1-2, with D perhaps TRBD1 (5 bases). The V end lost 10 bases, the J end lost 7 bases, and 20 bases lay between the germline ends. The CDR3 loop spans 13 amino acids. CDR1 is SGHNT and CDR2 is YYREEE in the germline V gene (reference sequence). The CDR3 nucleotides read TGTGCCGGATCGACAGTGTATAATAGTGGCTACACCTTC. Translation gives CAGSTVYNSGYTF.

This clone was recorded only once. J is TRBJ2-3 and V is TRBV13, with unresolved D. The CDR3 runs to 17 residues. Trimming removed 5 bases from V and 1 base from J, with 19 bases in between. From germline, CDR1 is PRHDT and CDR2 FYEKMQ (reference sequence). CDR3 region: CASSRIRTYLGTDTQYF. CDR3 nucleotide sequence: TGTGCCAGCAGCAGAATTAGGACCTACCTGGGCACAGATACGCAGTATTTT. Based on the CDR3 plus reference TRBV13 and TRBJ2-3, the full variable domain is AAGVIQSPRHLIKEKRETATLKCYPIPRHDTVYWYQQGPGQDPQFLISFYEKMQSDKGSIPDRFSAQQFSDYHSELNMSSLELGDSALYFCASSRIRTYLGTDTQYFGPGTRLTVL.

The chain carries TRBV9 and TRBJ2-2; possible D gene TRBD2, 5 bases. The CDR3 extends over 12 amino acids. Trimming left V 7 bases short and J 7 bases short, with 11 bases between. Looked up from germline, CDR1 is SGDLS and CDR2 is YYNGEE. The CDR3 reads CASAVGSGELFF. The CDR3 nucleotides read TGTGCCAGCGCTGTGGGGAGCGGGGAGCTGTTTTTT.

This chain joins TRBV5-1 and TRBJ2-3, with D perhaps TRBD1 or TRBD2 (5 bases each). The CDR3 loop spans 14 amino acids. Trimming took 3 bases from V and 1 from J, leaving 9 bases between them. In germline, CDR1 is SGHRS, CDR2 YFSETQ. CDR3 DNA sequence: TGCGCCAGCAGCTCCCGGGACGGCACAGATACGCAGTATTTT. It specifies CASSSRDGTDTQYF.

The chain couples TRBV2 to TRBJ2-7, with D tentatively TRBD2 (6 bases). Trimming removed 6 bases from V and 2 bases from J, with 11 bases in between. The CDR3 has 13 residues. Germline lookup yields CDR1 SNHLY and CDR2 FYNNEI. The CDR3 DNA sequence: TGTGCCAGCAGAACGGGGGATCCCTACGAGCAGTACTTC. Its protein product is CASRTGDPYEQYF.

The rearrangement uses TRBV4-1 and TRBJ1-1; no reliable D call. CDR3 size: 14 residues. CDR1 and CDR2 from the germline V gene are MGHRA and YSYEKL. Trimming pared 2 bases from V and 0 bases from J, leaving 7 bases between. The CDR3 DNA is TGCGCCAGCAGCCAAAGCCCTATGAACACTGAAGCTTTCTTT. Its translation: CASSQSPMNTEAFF.

The J gene is TRBJ1-1, the V gene TRBV7-9; D gene uncertain. Germline V gene data show CDR1 as SEHNR and CDR2 as FQNEAQ (reference sequence). This CDR3 spans 12 amino acids. The germline V and J ends were trimmed by 3 bases and 1 base, with 3 bases remaining between them. The CDR3 DNA sequence: TGTGCCAGCAGCTTGTGGAACACTGAAGCTTTCTTT. It codes for CASSLWNTEAFF.

V is TRBV4-1 and J is TRBJ2-1; D perhaps matches TRBD2 (6 bases). The CDR3 consists of 20 residues. Germline CDR1 MGHRA, CDR2 YSYEKL. The germline V and J ends were trimmed by 4 bases and 6 bases, with 31 bases remaining between them. CDR3 region: CASSLYTTDGGSSKANEQFF. The CDR3 DNA follows: TGCGCCAGCAGCCTATACACGACCGACGGGGGATCTTCGAAAGCCAATGAGCAGTTCTTC.

This chain connects TRBV12-5 to TRBJ2-5; maybe TRBD2 (6 bases). The CDR3 contains 12 residues. Trimming removed 6 bases at V and 5 bases at J, with 10 bases between. Germline V gene lookup returns CDR1 LGHNT and CDR2 FRNRAP. The CDR3 is CASGSSGETQYF. The DNA for the CDR3 is TGTGCTAGTGGCTCCAGCGGGGAGACCCAGTACTTC.

This clone was seen just once. This chain links TRBV2 with TRBJ2-3; D uncertain. V was trimmed by 3 bases and J by 4 bases, leaving 11 bases between them. The CDR3 loop spans 14 amino acids. Germline V gives CDR1 SNHLY, CDR2 FYNNEI. This CDR3 is CASSDRTWADTQYF. The CDR3 DNA sequence: TGTGCCAGCAGTGACAGGACCTGGGCAGATACGCAGTATTTT.

J is TRBJ2-3 and V is TRBV5-4, with TRBD2 matching 8 bases. V lost 1 base, J lost 0 bases, and 4 bases stayed unmatched. This CDR3 has 16 residues. Germline lookup yields CDR1 SGHNT and CDR2 YYREEE (reference sequence). CDR3 nucleotide sequence: TGTGCCAGCAGCTTGTTCGCGGGGGGTAGCACAGATACGCAGTATTTT. It specifies CASSLFAGGSTDTQYF.

The genes are TRBV5-5 and TRBJ2-2, with D unclear. Germline V CDR1 and CDR2: SGHKS, YYEKEE (reference sequence). The CDR3 has 17 amino acids. Trimming cost V 3 bases and J 3 bases, with 18 bases left between them. The CDR3 DNA follows: TGTGCCAGCAGCTGGGGAAAAGGGCTTTCGTACACCGGGGAGCTGTTTTTT. Its protein product is CASSWGKGLSYTGELFF.

V is TRBV19 and J is TRBJ2-2; D ambiguous. Trimming took 6 bases from V and 5 from J, leaving 7 bases between them. The CDR3 contains 12 residues. CDR1 is LNHDA and CDR2 is SQIVND in the germline V gene (reference sequence). CDR3 in DNA: TGTGCCAGTAGGATGGTAACCGGGGAGCTGTTTTTT. Translated: CASRMVTGELFF.

J is TRBJ1-2 and V is TRBV29-1; D might be TRBD1 (6 bases). With 5 bases removed from V and 5 bases from J, the gap between germline ends came to 9 bases. Germline-derived CDR1 and CDR2 are SQVTM and ANQGSEA. CDR3 length equals 11 residues. The CDR3 sequence is CSVPGVYGYTF. The CDR3 coding sequence is TGCAGCGTTCCAGGGGTTTATGGCTACACCTTC.